The 9 T cell receptor beta chains presented below share a single source sample, sequenced in a study of blood T cell repertoires in COVID-19. Measured with immunoSEQ multiplex PCR; TCRdb has only the in-frame clones, and not every one. The top ten clones hold less than 7% of a sample with some 140,000 clones, around 82% of them seen once. Source material: PBMCs or T cells enriched from blood (not recorded which). The origin of the receptors is a middle-aged man with acute COVID-19.

The chain combines TRBV7-6 with TRBJ1-3; 8 bases are shared with TRBD1. V gave up 5 bases and J gave up 3 bases; unmatched junction bases: 6. Germline CDR1 reads SGHVS; CDR2 reads FNYEAQ. The CDR3 has 15 residues. The CDR3 region has the DNA TGTGCCAGCAGCCCTACAGGGGGTCGTGGAAACACCATATATTTT. Translating gives CASSPTGGRGNTIYF.

The chain carries TRBV7-9 and TRBJ1-2; 9 bases are a match to TRBD1. Germline V CDR1 and CDR2: SEHNR, FQNEAQ (reference sequence). The CDR3 runs to 13 residues. J lost 3 bases, V lost 5 bases, and 1 base had no gene match. Here the CDR3 reads CASSRTGDYGYTF. CDR3 sequence (DNA): TGTGCCAGCAGCAGGACAGGGGACTATGGCTACACCTTC.

This rearrangement joins TRBV6-5 to TRBJ1-1; D gene ambiguous. Trimming removed 5 bases from V and 4 bases from J, with 17 bases in between. There are 15 residues in the CDR3. Germline CDR1 reads MNHEY; CDR2 reads SVGAGI. For the CDR3, the DNA is TGTGCCAGCAGTCCTAACCCTTTTGAGATCACTGAAGCTTTCTTT. Its protein is CASSPNPFEITEAFF.

The chain carries TRBV6-5 and TRBJ2-7; TRBD1 matches at 7 bases. The germline CDR1 and CDR2 sequences are MNHEY and SVGAGI. This CDR3 has 15 residues. V shed 0 bases and J 2 bases; nucleotides not matched to a gene: 4. Here the CDR3 DNA reads TGTGCCAGCAGTTACTCGATACAGGGGACCTACGAGCAGTACTTC. This gives the protein CASSYSIQGTYEQYF.

The genes are TRBV4-3 and TRBJ1-2; D not certain. Germline CDR1 LGHNA, CDR2 YSLEER. The CDR3 runs 14 residues. Deletions cut 0 bases from V and 2 bases from J, with 7 bases between. CDR3 amino acids: CASSQDLTNYGYTF. DNA for the CDR3: TGCGCCAGCAGCCAAGACCTCACAAACTATGGCTACACCTTC.

The chain employs TRBV11-2 and TRBJ1-1; the D is unclear. From germline, CDR1 is SGHAT and CDR2 FQNNGV. This CDR3 has 12 amino acids. V dropped 2 bases and J dropped 7 bases, with 8 bases sitting between them. The CDR3 region is CASSLSGYEAFF. CDR3 DNA sequence: TGTGCCAGCAGCTTATCGGGTTATGAAGCTTTCTTT.

The gene calls are TRBV7-2 and TRBJ1-4, with D uncertain. Trimming stripped 5 bases from V and 3 bases from J, with 10 bases between. This CDR3 contains 14 residues. Per the germline V gene, CDR1 is SGHTA and CDR2 is FQGNSA. CDR3 sequence (DNA): TGTGCCAGCAGCGAAGGGAGGGCTAATGAAAAACTGTTTTTT. It translates to CASSEGRANEKLFF.

This clone was observed a single time. This chain uses TRBV19 with TRBJ1-1; 12 bases are a match to TRBD1. CDR1 and CDR2 (germline): LNHDA, SQIVND (reference sequence). Trimming removed 9 bases from V and 7 bases from J; junction bases left unmatched: 9. The CDR3 is made up of 14 amino acids. CDR3 sequence: CARIPGQGASEAFF. The CDR3 region has the DNA TGTGCCAGGATTCCGGGACAGGGGGCTAGTGAAGCTTTCTTT. Combining the CDR3 with reference TRBV19 and TRBJ1-1 gives the whole variable domain DGGITQSPKYLFRKEGQNVTLSCEQNLNHDAMYWYRQDPGQGLRLIYYSQIVNDFQKGDIAEGYSVSREKKESFPLTVTSAQKNPTAFYLCARIPGQGASEAFFGQGTRLTVV.

The J gene is TRBJ1-1, the V gene TRBV18, with a tentative D call TRBD1 (6 bases). Per germline, CDR1 KGHSH and CDR2 LQKENI. V was pared by 6 bases and J by 0 bases, with 14 bases between. The CDR3 contains 15 residues. The CDR3 reads CASSQGGMMNTEAFF. DNA of the CDR3: TGTGCCAGCTCTCAAGGGGGAATGATGAACACTGAAGCTTTCTTT.